Shown below are 19 T cell receptor beta chains from a single sample sequenced in a study of cytomegalovirus exposure and HLA in healthy donors (TCRdb year 2017). Libraries were constructed by the immunoSEQ multiplex PCR assay. For the multiplex PCR, a mixture combining 60 forward primers for TCR Vbeta segments and 13 reverse primers for TCR Jbeta segments was used. Here the immuneACCESS table is served through TCRdb, limited to in-frame sequences with V and J called. Missing clones are a known gap in these copies; in checked studies unresolved V genes cover under half, and the rest lacks a known reason. This sample comprises some 180,000 clones, about 81% of them detected only once. Of the sample, approximately 1.5% is held by the ten largest clones. The sequenced sample consisted of PBMCs. All receptors come from a middle-aged man in good health and CMV-seronegative.

The chain has TRBV4-2 and TRBJ1-6, with D hard to call. This CDR3 region has 15 residues. The V and J ends lost 4 bases and 4 bases respectively, with 11 bases between them. CDR1 is LGHNA, CDR2 YNFKEQ, per germline. CDR3 DNA sequence: TGTGCCAGCAGCCTCACCGTACTTTATAATTCACCCCTCCACTTT. This sequence encodes CASSLTVLYNSPLHF.

The chain joins TRBV30 to TRBJ2-3, with TRBD2 as a possible D gene (6 bases). Between the trimmed V and J ends, which lost 3 bases and 4 bases, there was a span of 20 bases. This CDR3 spans 16 amino acids. Germline-derived CDR1 and CDR2 are GTSNPN and SVGIG (reference sequence). The CDR3 protein is CAWSEWAWRVADTQYF. The CDR3 DNA reads TGTGCCTGGAGCGAATGGGCTTGGAGGGTTGCAGATACGCAGTATTTT.

This chain links TRBV9 with TRBJ2-6; 7 bases agree with TRBD1. Germline CDR1 and CDR2: SGDLS and YYNGEE. This CDR3 region has 16 residues. V trimming: 4 bases; J trimming: 4 bases; junction bases outside the gene matches: 8. Here the CDR3 reads CASSLLGRGGANVLTF. CDR3 nucleotides: TGTGCCAGCAGCCTCCTAGGCAGGGGGGGGGCCAACGTCCTGACTTTC.

The rearrangement links TRBV19 to TRBJ1-1, with 7 bases lining up with TRBD1. V lost 6 bases and J lost 1; bases outside the gene matches: 11. The V gene's germline CDR1 is LNHDA and CDR2 SQIVND (reference sequence). The CDR3 sequence is 16 residues long. CDR3 in amino acids: CASSRTGAWGNTEAFF. In DNA, the CDR3 is TGTGCCAGTAGCCGAACAGGGGCTTGGGGGAACACTGAAGCTTTCTTT. Complete variable domain (other parts from reference TRBV19 and TRBJ1-1): DGGITQSPKYLFRKEGQNVTLSCEQNLNHDAMYWYRQDPGQGLRLIYYSQIVNDFQKGDIAEGYSVSREKKESFPLTVTSAQKNPTAFYLCASSRTGAWGNTEAFFGQGTRLTVV.

This sequence joins TRBV6-5 and TRBJ1-2; D may be TRBD1 (5 bases). The CDR3 is 14 residues long. Trimming removed 3 bases from V and 4 bases from J, with 12 bases in between. Germline lookup yields CDR1 MNHEY and CDR2 SVGAGI. In DNA, the CDR3 is TGTGCCAGCAGTTATGAGACAGAGGTCTATGGCTACACCTTC. Translated: CASSYETEVYGYTF.

CDR3 in amino acids: CAWNNRAGYGYTF. For the CDR3, the DNA is TGTGCCTGGAACAACAGGGCCGGCTATGGCTACACCTTC. The chain couples TRBV30 to TRBJ1-2, with D possibly being TRBD1 (6 bases). The V gene lost 4 bases and the J gene lost 4 bases, with 13 bases spanning the gap. The length of the CDR3 is 13 residues. Germline CDR1 reads GTSNPN; CDR2 reads SVGIG (reference sequence).

V usage is TRBV5-1 and J usage is TRBJ2-2; a weak D match, TRBD1 (5 bases). The V and J ends lost 0 bases and 4 bases respectively, with 10 bases between them. CDR1 is SGHRS and CDR2 is YFSETQ in the germline V gene. The CDR3 length is 15 residues. CDR3 nucleotides: TGCGCCAGCAGCTTGGCAGGGAAGGGCACCGGGGAGCTGTTTTTT. Translation gives CASSLAGKGTGELFF.

This chain joins TRBV18 and TRBJ2-2; 8 nucleotides match TRBD1. Germline V CDR1 and CDR2: KGHSH, LQKENI. This CDR3 region has 16 residues. Losses at the gene ends were 3 bases for V and 2 bases for J; bases not matched to a gene: 5. CDR3 amino acids: CASSPRTGTNTGELFF. Here the CDR3 DNA reads TGTGCCAGCTCACCGAGGACAGGGACAAACACCGGGGAGCTGTTTTTT.

This chain joins TRBV4-2 and TRBJ1-2, with a tentative D call TRBD1 (6 bases). Germline assignment: CDR1 LGHNA and CDR2 YNFKEQ. Trimming cost V 0 bases and J 1 base, with 15 bases left between them. This CDR3 contains 17 residues. DNA of the CDR3: TGTGCCAGCAGCCAAGATAAGGGGGTGAGGGGTAACTATGGCTACACCTTC. Translated: CASSQDKGVRGNYGYTF.

This clone was counted between two and nine times. This chain joins TRBV7-8 and TRBJ2-1; a possible D gene is TRBD1 (6 bases). CDR1 and CDR2 from the germline V gene are SGHVS and FQNEAQ. The V end lost 6 bases, the J end lost 5 bases, and 14 bases lay between the germline ends. The CDR3 runs 14 residues. Here the CDR3 DNA reads TGTGCCAGCAGAGCCTTCAGGGGAAACAATGAGCAGTTCTTC. This codes for CASRAFRGNNEQFF.

The V gene is TRBV28, the J gene TRBJ2-5, with a tentative D call TRBD2 (6 bases). V was trimmed by 8 bases and J by 5 bases, leaving 15 bases between them. CDR1 and CDR2 from the germline V gene are MDHEN and SYDVKM. The CDR3 is 13 residues long. The CDR3 nucleotides are TGTGCCAGCGTTGGGGGAGGTCGGGAGACCCAGTACTTC. Its protein product is CASVGGGRETQYF. The entire variable domain, with the rest obtained from reference TRBV28 and TRBJ2-5, is as follows: DVKVTQSSRYLVKRTGEKVFLECVQDMDHENMFWYRQDPGLGLRLIYFSYDVKMKEKGDIPEGYSVSREKKERFSLILESASTNQTSMYLCASVGGGRETQYFGPGTRLLVL.

This chain links TRBV4-3 with TRBJ2-7, with 8 positions matching TRBD2. Germline V lookup: CDR1 LGHNA, CDR2 YSLEER. Trimming took 2 bases from V and 4 from J; bases not matched to a gene: 7. The length of the CDR3 is 15 residues. This CDR3 is CASSQHSGRGYEQYF. DNA for the CDR3: TGCGCCAGCAGCCAACACAGCGGGAGAGGGTACGAGCAGTACTTC.

V is TRBV30 and J is TRBJ2-7; TRBD1 matches at 8 bases. Germline lookup yields CDR1 GTSNPN and CDR2 SVGIG (reference sequence). The J segment lost 6 bases and the V segment lost 1 base, leaving 11 bases of the junction unmatched. This CDR3 has 15 amino acids. In nucleotides, the CDR3 is TGTGCCTGGAGTGCCTCAACAGGGGGGTTGGGCGAGCAGTACTTC. It specifies CAWSASTGGLGEQYF.

This clone has only a few counts. This chain joins TRBV18 and TRBJ1-5; TRBD1 matches 7 bases. V lost 2 bases to trimming and J lost 4 bases; unmatched junction nucleotides: 2. This CDR3 region has 14 residues. Germline-derived CDR1 and CDR2 are KGHSH and LQKENI. Here the CDR3 reads CASSPGDRNQPQHF. The CDR3 coding sequence is TGTGCCAGCTCACCAGGGGACAGAAATCAGCCCCAGCATTTT.

The chain couples TRBV5-4 to TRBJ2-7; 13 bases map to TRBD2. The CDR3 runs 15 residues. J gave up 3 bases and V 3 bases, and 3 bases lay outside the gene matches. The germline V gene encodes CDR1 SGHNT and CDR2 YYREEE (reference sequence). This chain's CDR3 is CASSWGTSGNYEQYF. The CDR3 nucleotides are TGTGCCAGCAGCTGGGGGACTAGCGGGAACTACGAGCAGTACTTC.

This clone appeared once. V is TRBV6-5 and J is TRBJ2-2; D call uncertain. The CDR3 is 14 residues long. CDR1 is MNHEY, CDR2 SVGAGI, per germline. V was shortened by 2 bases and J by 4 bases, with 8 bases between the two germline ends. As DNA, the CDR3 is TGTGCCAGCAGTTACGACCGCGGCACCGGGGAGCTGTTTTTT. It specifies CASSYDRGTGELFF.

V and J are TRBV6-5 and TRBJ2-2; maybe TRBD1 (5 bases). Trimming shortened V by 5 bases and J by 7 bases, and 14 bases separated the two germline ends. Germline CDR1 is MNHEY and CDR2 is SVGAGI. The CDR3 spans 14 residues. In DNA, the CDR3 is TGTGCCAGCAGTGAGGCAGGGTTTTACGGGGAGCTGTTTTTT. It translates to CASSEAGFYGELFF.

This clone has a handful of counts. The chain is built from TRBV5-1 and TRBJ1-1; 9 bases match TRBD1. Trimming at V came to 0 bases and at J to 3 bases, leaving 12 bases not matched to a gene. The CDR3 sequence is 18 residues long. Looked up from germline, CDR1 is SGHRS and CDR2 is YFSETQ. The CDR3 DNA is TGCGCCAGCAGCTTGGATTACAGGGGGCGGGGTACGGACACTGAAGCTTTCTTT. It specifies CASSLDYRGRGTDTEAFF.

CDR3 sequence: CASRWGGTNTGELFF. CDR3 nucleotide sequence: TGTGCCAGCAGGTGGGGAGGGACTAACACCGGGGAGCTGTTTTTT. The J gene is TRBJ2-2, the V gene TRBV27; TRBD2 matches 7 bases. V lost 6 bases and J lost 2; bases outside the gene matches: 6. CDR1 is MNHEY, CDR2 SMNVEV, per germline (reference sequence). CDR3 length: 15 amino acids.